This T cell receptor (beta chain) was profiled in a study of beta chain features in type 1 diabetes. The whole isolated RNA underwent reverse transcription, so sequencing captured expressed TCRB transcripts. Sequenced by immunoSEQ multiplex PCR; TCRdb stores in-frame clones only, minus some. This table holds roughly 240,000 clones, approximately 25% found once. Sorted cells reached over 95% purity in every population. Study conclusions and caveats: All four CD4+ subsets from Type 1 diabetes patients carried moderately but significantly shorter TCRB CDR3s.

The CDR3 is made up of 17 amino acids. Germline CDR1 LGHNA, CDR2 YNFKEQ. Losses at the gene ends were 4 bases for V and 0 bases for J; bases not matched to a gene: 10. This clone was picked up a small number of times. Antigen specificity is unknown. The TCR sequence derives from a woman aged 25 to 39 with type 1 diabetes. Input material: naive CD4+ T cells from blood. V is TRBV4-2 and J is TRBJ2-3; 7 bases are shared with TRBD1. This CDR3 reads CASSLKGAAFSTDTQYF. Here the CDR3 DNA reads TGTGCCAGCAGCCTCAAGGGGGCCGCTTTTAGCACAGATACGCAGTATTTT.